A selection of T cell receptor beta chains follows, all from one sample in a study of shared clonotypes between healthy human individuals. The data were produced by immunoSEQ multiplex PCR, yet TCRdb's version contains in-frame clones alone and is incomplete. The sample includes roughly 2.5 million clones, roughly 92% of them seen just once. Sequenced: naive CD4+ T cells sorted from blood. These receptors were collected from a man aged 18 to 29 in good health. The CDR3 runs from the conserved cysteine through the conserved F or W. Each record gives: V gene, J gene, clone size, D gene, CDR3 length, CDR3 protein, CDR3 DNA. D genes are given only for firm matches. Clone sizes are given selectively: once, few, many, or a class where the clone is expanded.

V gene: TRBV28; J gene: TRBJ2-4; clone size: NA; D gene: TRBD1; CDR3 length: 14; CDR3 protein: CATQQGATKNIQYF; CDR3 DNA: TGTGCCACCCAACAGGGGGCGACCAAAAACATTCAGTACTTC
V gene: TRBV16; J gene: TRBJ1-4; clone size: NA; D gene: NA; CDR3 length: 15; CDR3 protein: CASSQFGGGAEKLFF; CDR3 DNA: TGTGCCAGCAGCCAATTCGGTGGTGGGGCTGAAAAACTGTTTTTT
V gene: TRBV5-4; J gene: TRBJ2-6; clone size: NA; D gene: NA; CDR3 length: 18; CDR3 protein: CASSFRGQIQPGANVLTF; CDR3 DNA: TGTGCCAGCAGCTTCCGTGGGCAGATCCAACCTGGGGCCAACGTCCTGACTTTC
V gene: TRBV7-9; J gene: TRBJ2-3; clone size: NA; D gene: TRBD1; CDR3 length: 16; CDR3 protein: CASSPRTGGDTDTQYF; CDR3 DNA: TGTGCCAGCAGCCCGAGGACAGGGGGGGACACAGATACGCAGTATTTT
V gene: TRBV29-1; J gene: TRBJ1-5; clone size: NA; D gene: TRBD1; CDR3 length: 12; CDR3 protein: CSVGQADQPQHF; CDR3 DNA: TGCAGCGTAGGACAGGCGGATCAGCCCCAGCATTTT
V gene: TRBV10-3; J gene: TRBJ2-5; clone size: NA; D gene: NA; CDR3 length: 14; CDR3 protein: CAISESGNQETQYF; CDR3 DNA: TGTGCCATCAGTGAGTCTGGGAACCAAGAGACCCAGTACTTC
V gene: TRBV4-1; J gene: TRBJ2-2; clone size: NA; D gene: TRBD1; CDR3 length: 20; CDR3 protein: CASSQEGTGAVSVPSGELFF; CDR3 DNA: TGCGCCAGCAGCCAAGAAGGGACAGGGGCGGTTTCAGTCCCCTCCGGGGAGCTGTTTTTT
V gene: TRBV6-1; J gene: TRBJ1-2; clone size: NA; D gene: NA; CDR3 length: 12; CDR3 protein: CASWNSDRGYTF; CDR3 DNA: TGTGCCAGCTGGAACAGTGACCGGGGCTACACCTTC
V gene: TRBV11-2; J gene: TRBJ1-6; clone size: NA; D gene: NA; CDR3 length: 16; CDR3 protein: CASSLEWGNNNSPLHF; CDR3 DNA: TGTGCCAGCAGCTTGGAATGGGGGAATAATAATTCACCCCTCCACTTT
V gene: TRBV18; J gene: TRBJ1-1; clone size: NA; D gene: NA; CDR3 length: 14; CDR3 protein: CASSHSTKNTEAFF; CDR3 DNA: TGTGCCAGCTCACACTCCACAAAGAACACTGAAGCTTTCTTT
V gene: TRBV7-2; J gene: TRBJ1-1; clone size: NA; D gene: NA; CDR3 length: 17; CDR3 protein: CASSSPLGVFRGTEAFF; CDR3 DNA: TGTGCCAGCAGCTCCCCCCTGGGGGTCTTCAGGGGCACTGAAGCTTTCTTT
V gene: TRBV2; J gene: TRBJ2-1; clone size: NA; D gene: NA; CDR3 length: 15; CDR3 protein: CASSESIGYSNEQFF; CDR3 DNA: TGTGCCAGCAGTGAAAGCATCGGCTACTCGAATGAGCAGTTCTTC
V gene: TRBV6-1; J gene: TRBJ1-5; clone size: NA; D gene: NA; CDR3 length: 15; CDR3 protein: CASSERGYSNQPQHF; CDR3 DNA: TGTGCCAGCAGTGAGAGGGGTTATAGCAATCAGCCCCAGCATTTT
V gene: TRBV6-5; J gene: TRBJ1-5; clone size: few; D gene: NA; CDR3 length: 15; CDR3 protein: CASSYSGTLNQPQHF; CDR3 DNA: TGTGCCAGCAGTTACTCAGGCACACTTAATCAGCCCCAGCATTTT
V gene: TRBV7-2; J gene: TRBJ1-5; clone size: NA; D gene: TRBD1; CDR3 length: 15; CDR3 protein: CASSSTGGWGQPQHF; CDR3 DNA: TGTGCCAGCAGCTCGACAGGGGGCTGGGGTCAGCCCCAGCATTTT
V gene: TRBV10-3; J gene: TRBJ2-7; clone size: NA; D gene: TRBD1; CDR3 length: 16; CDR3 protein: CAISESGTGGSYEQYF; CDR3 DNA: TGTGCCATCAGTGAGTCAGGGACAGGGGGATCCTACGAGCAGTACTTC
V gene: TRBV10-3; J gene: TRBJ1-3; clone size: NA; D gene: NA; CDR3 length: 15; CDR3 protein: CAISERREPGNTIYF; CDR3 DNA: TGTGCCATCAGTGAGCGTAGGGAACCTGGAAACACCATATATTTT
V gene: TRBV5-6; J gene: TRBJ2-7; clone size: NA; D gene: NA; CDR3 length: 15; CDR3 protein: CASSLPGLGVHEQYF; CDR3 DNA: TGTGCCAGCAGCTTACCGGGACTTGGGGTGCACGAGCAGTACTTC
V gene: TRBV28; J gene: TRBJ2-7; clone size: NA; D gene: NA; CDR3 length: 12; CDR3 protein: CASSPWRYEQYF; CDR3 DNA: TGTGCCAGCAGTCCCTGGCGCTACGAGCAGTACTTC
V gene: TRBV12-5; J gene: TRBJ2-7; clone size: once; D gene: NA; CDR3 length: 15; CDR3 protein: CASGPSHRTSYEQYF; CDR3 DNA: TGTGCTAGTGGCCCCTCTCACCGGACGTCCTACGAGCAGTACTTC
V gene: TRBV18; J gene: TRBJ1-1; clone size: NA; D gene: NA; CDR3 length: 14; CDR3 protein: CASSRGQENTEAFF; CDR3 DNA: TGTGCCAGCTCACGAGGGCAGGAAAACACTGAAGCTTTCTTT
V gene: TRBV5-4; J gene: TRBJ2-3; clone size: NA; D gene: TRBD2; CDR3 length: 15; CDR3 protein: CASGRLAGSTDTQYF; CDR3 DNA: TGTGCCAGCGGCCGACTAGCGGGGAGTACAGATACGCAGTATTTT
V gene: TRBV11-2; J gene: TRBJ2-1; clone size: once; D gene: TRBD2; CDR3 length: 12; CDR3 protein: CASSLDSGEQFF; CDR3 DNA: TGTGCCAGCAGCTTGGATAGCGGGGAGCAGTTCTTC
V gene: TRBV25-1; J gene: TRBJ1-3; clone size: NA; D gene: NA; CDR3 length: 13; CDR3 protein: CASSPLSGNTIYF; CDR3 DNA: TGTGCCAGCAGTCCCCTCTCTGGAAACACCATATATTTT
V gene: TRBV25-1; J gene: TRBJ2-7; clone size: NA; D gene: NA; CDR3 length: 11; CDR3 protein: CASIWGGEQYF; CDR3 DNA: TGTGCCAGCATATGGGGTGGCGAGCAGTACTTC
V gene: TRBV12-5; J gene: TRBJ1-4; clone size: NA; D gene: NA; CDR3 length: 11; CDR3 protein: CASGLGLQLFF; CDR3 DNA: TGTGCTAGTGGTTTGGGACTTCAACTGTTTTTT
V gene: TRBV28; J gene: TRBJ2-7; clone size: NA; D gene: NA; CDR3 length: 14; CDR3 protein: CASKGIGVSYEQYF; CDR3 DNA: TGTGCCAGCAAGGGTATCGGGGTCTCCTACGAGCAGTACTTC
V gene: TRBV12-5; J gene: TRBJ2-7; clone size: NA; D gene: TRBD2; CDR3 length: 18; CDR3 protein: CASGSPPAGGPNKYEQYF; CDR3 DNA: TGTGCTAGTGGTTCCCCCCCAGCGGGAGGGCCGAATAAGTACGAGCAGTACTTC
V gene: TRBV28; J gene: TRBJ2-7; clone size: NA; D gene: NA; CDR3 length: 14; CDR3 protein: CASTQGQSIYEQYF; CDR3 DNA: TGTGCCAGCACCCAAGGGCAGTCAATTTACGAGCAGTACTTC
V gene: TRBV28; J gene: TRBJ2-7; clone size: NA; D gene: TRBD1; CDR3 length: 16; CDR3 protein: CASSTPGQGVAYEQYF; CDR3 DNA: TGTGCCAGCAGTACCCCGGGGCAGGGGGTCGCCTACGAGCAGTACTTC
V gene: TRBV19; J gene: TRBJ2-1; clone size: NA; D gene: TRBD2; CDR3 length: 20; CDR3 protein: CASSIVAGGTTVRSYNEQFF; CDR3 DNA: TGTGCCAGTAGTATAGTAGCGGGGGGAACAACCGTTCGCTCCTACAATGAGCAGTTCTTC
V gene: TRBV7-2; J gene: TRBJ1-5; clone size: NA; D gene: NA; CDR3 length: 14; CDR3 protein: CASSLRGGNQPQHF; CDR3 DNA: TGTGCCAGCAGCCTCCGCGGGGGAAATCAGCCCCAGCATTTT
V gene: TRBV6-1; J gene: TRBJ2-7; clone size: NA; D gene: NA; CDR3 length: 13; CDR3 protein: CAGGRGYSYEQYF; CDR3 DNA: TGTGCCGGGGGCCGAGGGTACTCCTACGAGCAGTACTTC
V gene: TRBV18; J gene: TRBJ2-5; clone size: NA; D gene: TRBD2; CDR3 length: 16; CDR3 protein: CASSPPTGGLQETQYF; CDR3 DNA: TGTGCCAGCTCACCACCGACGGGAGGGCTCCAAGAGACCCAGTACTTC
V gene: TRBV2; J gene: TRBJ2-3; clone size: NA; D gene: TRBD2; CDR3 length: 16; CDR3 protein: CASSVMAGGRGDTQYF; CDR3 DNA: TGTGCCAGCAGTGTCATGGCGGGGGGGCGGGGAGATACGCAGTATTTT
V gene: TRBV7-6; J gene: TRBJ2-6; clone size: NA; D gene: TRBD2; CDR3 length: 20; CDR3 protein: CASSLDGTSGRGSGANVLTF; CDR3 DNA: TGTGCCAGCAGCTTAGATGGGACTAGCGGCCGGGGATCTGGGGCCAACGTCCTGACTTTC
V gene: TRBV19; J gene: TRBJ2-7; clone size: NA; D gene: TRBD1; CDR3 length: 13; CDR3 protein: CATGTGESYEQYF; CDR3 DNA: TGTGCCACCGGTACAGGGGAAAGCTACGAGCAGTACTTC
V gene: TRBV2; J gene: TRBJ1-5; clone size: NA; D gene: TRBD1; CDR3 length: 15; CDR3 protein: CASSEDRGILQPQHF; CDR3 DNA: TGTGCCAGCAGTGAAGACAGGGGGATCTTGCAGCCCCAGCATTTT
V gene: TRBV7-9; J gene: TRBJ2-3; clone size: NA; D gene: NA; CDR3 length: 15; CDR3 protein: CASSPGGVSTDTQYF; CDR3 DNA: TGTGCCAGCAGCCCGGGTGGGGTATCCACAGATACGCAGTATTTT
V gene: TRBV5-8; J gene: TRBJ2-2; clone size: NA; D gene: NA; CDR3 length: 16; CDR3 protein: CASSSEPFRGRRELFF; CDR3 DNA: TGTGCCAGCAGCTCGGAACCTTTCCGGGGGCGGAGGGAGCTGTTTTTT
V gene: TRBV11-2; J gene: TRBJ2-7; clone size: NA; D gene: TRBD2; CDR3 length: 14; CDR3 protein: CASTLSGGLYEQYF; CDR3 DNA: TGTGCCAGCACCCTTTCGGGAGGTCTTTACGAGCAGTACTTC
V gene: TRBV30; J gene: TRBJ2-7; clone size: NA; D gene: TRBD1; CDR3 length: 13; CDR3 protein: CAWSGRGPYEQYF; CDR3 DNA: TGTGCCTGGAGTGGTAGGGGGCCCTACGAGCAGTACTTC
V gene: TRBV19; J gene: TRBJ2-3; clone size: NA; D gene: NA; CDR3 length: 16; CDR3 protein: CASSILAVYPTDTQYF; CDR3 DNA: TGTGCCAGTAGTATTTTGGCAGTCTACCCCACAGATACGCAGTATTTT
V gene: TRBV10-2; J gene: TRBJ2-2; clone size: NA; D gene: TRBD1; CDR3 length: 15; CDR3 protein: CASSEFQGANGELFF; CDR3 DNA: TGCGCCAGCAGTGAGTTCCAGGGGGCCAACGGGGAGCTGTTTTTT
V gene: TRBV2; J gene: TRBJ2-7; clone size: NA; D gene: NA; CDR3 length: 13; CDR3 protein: CASSPTGLYEQYF; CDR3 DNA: TGTGCCAGCAGTCCCACAGGACTCTACGAGCAGTACTTC
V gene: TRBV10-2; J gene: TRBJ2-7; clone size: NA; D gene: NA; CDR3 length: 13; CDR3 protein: CASSDDRLYEQYF; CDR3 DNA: TGCGCCAGCAGTGACGATAGGCTCTACGAGCAGTACTTC
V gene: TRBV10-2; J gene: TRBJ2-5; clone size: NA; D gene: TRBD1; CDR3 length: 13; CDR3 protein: CASRQGTIETQYF; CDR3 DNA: TGCGCCAGTAGACAGGGTACCATCGAGACCCAGTACTTC
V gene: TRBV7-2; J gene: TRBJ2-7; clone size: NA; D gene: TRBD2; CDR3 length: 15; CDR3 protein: CASSQMGLAAYEQYF; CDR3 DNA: TGTGCCAGCAGCCAAATGGGACTAGCGGCGTACGAGCAGTACTTC
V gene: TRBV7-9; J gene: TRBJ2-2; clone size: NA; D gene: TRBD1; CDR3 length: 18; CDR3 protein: CASGDWGSGQGNTGELFF; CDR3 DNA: TGTGCCAGCGGTGATTGGGGATCCGGACAGGGGAACACCGGGGAGCTGTTTTTT
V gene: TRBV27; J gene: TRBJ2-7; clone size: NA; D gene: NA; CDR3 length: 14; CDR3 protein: CASSRSQGVQGQYF; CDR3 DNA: TGTGCCAGCAGTAGGTCCCAGGGAGTCCAGGGGCAGTACTTC
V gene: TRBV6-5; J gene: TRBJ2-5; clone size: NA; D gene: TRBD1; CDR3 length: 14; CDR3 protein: CASSLGQGQETQYF; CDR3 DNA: TGTGCCAGCAGTCTTGGACAGGGTCAAGAGACCCAGTACTTC
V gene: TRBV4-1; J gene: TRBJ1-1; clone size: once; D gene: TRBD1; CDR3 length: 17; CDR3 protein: CASSRVYRQGANTEAFF; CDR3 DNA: TGCGCCAGCAGCCGGGTATACCGACAGGGGGCGAACACTGAAGCTTTCTTT
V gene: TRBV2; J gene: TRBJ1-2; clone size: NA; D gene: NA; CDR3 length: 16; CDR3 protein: CASSVGQKDENYGYTF; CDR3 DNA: TGTGCCAGCAGTGTAGGACAGAAAGACGAAAACTATGGCTACACCTTC
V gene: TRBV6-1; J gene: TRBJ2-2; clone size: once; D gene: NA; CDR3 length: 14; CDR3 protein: CASSEGRGTGELFF; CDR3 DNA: TGTGCCAGCAGTGAGGGCAGGGGCACCGGGGAGCTGTTTTTT
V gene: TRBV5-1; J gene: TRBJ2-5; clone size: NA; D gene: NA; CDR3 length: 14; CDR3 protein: CASSLGISQETQYF; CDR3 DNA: TGCGCCAGCAGCTTGGGCATCAGCCAAGAGACCCAGTACTTC